This entry lists 3 T cell receptor beta chains sequenced from one sample in a study of spatial heterogeneity in lung cancer. Whole-study findings and limits: Expanded alpha and beta TCR counts within tumors tracked tumor mutation counts.

TCRdb re-derived calls from the 5' RACE reads in MiXCR, one entry per CDR3 protein. The sample has about 20,000 distinct CDR3 sequences; 7% are singletons. These receptors' targets are unknown. Described time point: sample taken at primary tumor resection. Sequenced material: lung tumor tissue, taken at surgery. These receptors were taken from a female donor with early-stage non-small cell lung cancer.

As to this clonotype: A much larger clone differs from this one at a single base, so this may be a read error. The chain carries TRBV6-6 and TRBJ2-7; D may be TRBD2 (6 bases). V lost 8 bases and J 4 bases, leaving 12 bases between the germline ends. This CDR3 region has 12 residues. Germline V CDR1 and CDR2: MNHNY, SVGAGI (reference sequence). The DNA of the CDR3 is TGTGCCAGCTCTGACCGGGGGTACGAGCAGTACTTC. It encodes CASSDRGYEQYF.

Many counts were recorded for this clonotype. The rearrangement links TRBV20-1 to TRBJ2-3; unclear D gene. CDR1 and CDR2 (germline): DFQATT, SNEGSKA (reference sequence). Between the trimmed V and J ends, which lost 1 base and 3 bases, there was a span of 8 bases. The CDR3 covers 13 residues. The chain's CDR3 is CSARVRLTDTQYF. The CDR3 coding sequence is TGCAGTGCTAGAGTTCGGCTGACAGATACGCAGTATTTT.

The chain links TRBV2 to TRBJ2-3; 10 nucleotides agree with TRBD2. The CDR3 contains 16 residues. With 5 bases clipped from V and 1 base from J, the junction kept 6 bases outside the gene matches. Germline loops: CDR1 SNHLY, CDR2 FYNNEI. The CDR3 sequence: CASSISGGRGTDTQYF. CDR3 DNA: TGTGCCAGCAGTATTAGCGGGGGGAGGGGCACAGATACGCAGTATTTT.